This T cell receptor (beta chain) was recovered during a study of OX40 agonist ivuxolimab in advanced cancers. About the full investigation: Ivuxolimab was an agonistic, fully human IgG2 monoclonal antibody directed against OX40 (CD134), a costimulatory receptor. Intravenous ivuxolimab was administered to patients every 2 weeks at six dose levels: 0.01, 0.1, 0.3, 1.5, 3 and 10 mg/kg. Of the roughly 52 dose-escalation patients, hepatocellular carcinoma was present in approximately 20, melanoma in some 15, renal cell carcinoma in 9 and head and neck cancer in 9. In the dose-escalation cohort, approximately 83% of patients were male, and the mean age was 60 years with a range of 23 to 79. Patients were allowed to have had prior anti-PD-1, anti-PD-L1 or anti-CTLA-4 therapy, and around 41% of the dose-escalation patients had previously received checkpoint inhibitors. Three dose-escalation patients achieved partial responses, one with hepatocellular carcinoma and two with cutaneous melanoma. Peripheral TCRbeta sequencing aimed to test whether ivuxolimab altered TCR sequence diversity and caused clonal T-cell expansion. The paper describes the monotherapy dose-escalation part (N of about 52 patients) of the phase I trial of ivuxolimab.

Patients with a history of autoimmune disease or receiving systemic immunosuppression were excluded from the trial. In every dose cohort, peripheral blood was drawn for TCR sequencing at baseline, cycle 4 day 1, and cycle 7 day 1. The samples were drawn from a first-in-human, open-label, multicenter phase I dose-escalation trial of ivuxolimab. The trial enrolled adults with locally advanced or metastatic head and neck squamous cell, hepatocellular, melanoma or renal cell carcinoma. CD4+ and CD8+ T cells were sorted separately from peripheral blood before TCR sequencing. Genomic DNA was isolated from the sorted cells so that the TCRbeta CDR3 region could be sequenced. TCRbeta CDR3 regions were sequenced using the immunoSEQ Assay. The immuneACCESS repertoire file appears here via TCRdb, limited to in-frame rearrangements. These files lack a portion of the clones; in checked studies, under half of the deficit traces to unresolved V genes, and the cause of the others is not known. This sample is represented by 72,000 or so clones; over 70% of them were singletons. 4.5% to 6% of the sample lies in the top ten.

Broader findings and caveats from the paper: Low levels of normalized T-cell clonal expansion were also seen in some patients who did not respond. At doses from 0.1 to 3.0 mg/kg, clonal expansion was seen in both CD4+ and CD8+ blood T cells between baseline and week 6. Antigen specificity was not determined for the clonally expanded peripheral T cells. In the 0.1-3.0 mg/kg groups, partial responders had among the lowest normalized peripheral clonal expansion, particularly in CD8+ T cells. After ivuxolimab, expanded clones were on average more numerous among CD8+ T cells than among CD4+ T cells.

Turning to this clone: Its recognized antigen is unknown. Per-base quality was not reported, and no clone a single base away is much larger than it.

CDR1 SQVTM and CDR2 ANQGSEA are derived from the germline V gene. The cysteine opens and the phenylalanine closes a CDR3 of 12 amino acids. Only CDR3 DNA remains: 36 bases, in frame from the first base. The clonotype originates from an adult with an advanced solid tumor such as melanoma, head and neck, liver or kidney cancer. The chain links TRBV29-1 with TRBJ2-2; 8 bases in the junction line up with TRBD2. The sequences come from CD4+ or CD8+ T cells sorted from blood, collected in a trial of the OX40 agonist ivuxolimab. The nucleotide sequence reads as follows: TGCAGAGGGACTAGTCGGACCGGGGAGCTGTTTTTT. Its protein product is CRGTSRTGELFF.